Listed here is a single T cell receptor beta chain. No antigen is known for it. These data originate in a study of lymphopenia after photon versus proton radiotherapy. Study-wide results and caveats: Under photons, naive T cells and diversity fell while effector/memory populations rose.

TCRdb's table, derived via immunoSEQ multiplex PCR, lists solely in-frame clones and lacks some. The profile shows 70,000 or so clones, under 95% of them singletons. CDR1 and CDR2 (germline): LGHNA, YNFKEQ. V was cut by 0 bases and J by 7 bases, with 12 bases left in between. The CDR3 totals 14 residues. This material consisted of peripheral blood, taken from a patient treated with photon-based radiotherapy. This chain connects TRBV4-2 to TRBJ1-1, with D maybe TRBD1 (5 bases). The sequence was collected from a woman in her thirties or forties with cholangiocarcinoma. The CDR3 spells CASSQDAGFSEAFF. The CDR3 coding sequence is TGTGCCAGCAGCCAAGATGCAGGGTTCAGTGAAGCTTTCTTT.